This is a list of T cell receptor beta chains from one sample in a study of T cells in Graves' hyperthyroidism and ophthalmopathy. One entry per CDR3 protein results from TCRdb running MiXCR on the multiplex PCR reads. This table has about 640,000 distinct CDR3 sequences, around 15% appearing once. Sequenced input: blood. The source is a woman aged 45-59 years with Graves' ophthalmopathy. CDR3s include the opening cysteine and the closing phenylalanine or tryptophan. The order of the fields is D gene, J gene, clone size, V gene, CDR3 protein, CDR3 DNA. A D gene is named only where the DNA matches it firmly. Only some rows state a clone size, as once, few, many or a class for expanded clones.

d_gene: TRBD2
j_gene: TRBJ2-1
abundance: many
v_gene: TRBV5-1
CDR3aa: CASSFSAGVYNEQFF
CDR3nt: TGCGCCAGCAGCTTTTCAGCGGGAGTTTACAATGAGCAGTTCTTC

d_gene: -
j_gene: TRBJ2-5
abundance: many
v_gene: TRBV6-2/TRBV6-3
CDR3aa: CASSLDYRQETQYF
CDR3nt: TGTGCCAGCAGCTTAGACTACCGACAAGAGACCCAGTACTTC

d_gene: -
j_gene: TRBJ2-1
abundance: many
v_gene: TRBV30
CDR3aa: CAWSPGPPNEQFF
CDR3nt: TGTGCCTGGAGCCCGGGACCCCCAAATGAGCAGTTCTTC

d_gene: -
j_gene: TRBJ2-3
abundance: -
v_gene: TRBV14
CDR3aa: CASSPTWSRVTDTQYF
CDR3nt: TGTGCCAGCAGCCCTACCTGGAGTAGGGTCACAGATACGCAGTATTTT

d_gene: -
j_gene: TRBJ1-1
abundance: many
v_gene: TRBV7-2
CDR3aa: CASSPDGYTEAFF
CDR3nt: TGTGCCAGCAGCCCAGACGGGTACACTGAAGCTTTCTTT

d_gene: TRBD1
j_gene: TRBJ1-1
abundance: few
v_gene: TRBV20-1
CDR3aa: CSAPMTGVLLEAFF
CDR3nt: TGCAGTGCTCCTATGACAGGGGTTCTTCTTGAAGCTTTCTTT

d_gene: -
j_gene: TRBJ1-1
abundance: many
v_gene: TRBV18
CDR3aa: CASSPRGVNTEAFF
CDR3nt: TGTGCCAGCTCACCACGCGGGGTGAACACTGAAGCTTTCTTT

d_gene: TRBD2
j_gene: TRBJ2-1
abundance: many
v_gene: TRBV5-1
CDR3aa: CASSWGLADYNEQFF
CDR3nt: TGCGCCAGCAGCTGGGGACTAGCGGACTACAATGAGCAGTTCTTC

d_gene: -
j_gene: TRBJ2-6
abundance: many
v_gene: TRBV12-3/TRBV12-4
CDR3aa: CASSFRGGGANVLTF
CDR3nt: TGTGCCAGCAGTTTCAGGGGTGGTGGGGCCAACGTCCTGACTTTC

d_gene: -
j_gene: TRBJ2-7
abundance: many
v_gene: TRBV7-9
CDR3aa: CASRLAASAVEQYF
CDR3nt: TGTGCCAGCAGACTCGCGGCTAGCGCCGTCGAGCAGTACTTC

d_gene: TRBD1
j_gene: TRBJ1-5
abundance: -
v_gene: TRBV20-1
CDR3aa: CSARGGTVAQPQHF
CDR3nt: TGCAGTGCTAGAGGGGGGACAGTCGCCCAGCCCCAGCATTTT

d_gene: -
j_gene: TRBJ1-4
abundance: -
v_gene: TRBV19
CDR3aa: CASSIGGEKLFF
CDR3nt: TGTGCCAGTAGTATCGGAGGCGAAAAACTGTTTTTT

d_gene: TRBD2
j_gene: TRBJ2-1
abundance: many
v_gene: TRBV20-1
CDR3aa: CSASRLAGYNEQFF
CDR3nt: TGCAGTGCTAGTCGTCTAGCGGGTTACAATGAGCAGTTCTTC

d_gene: -
j_gene: TRBJ2-3
abundance: -
v_gene: TRBV7-9
CDR3aa: CASNFVADTQYF
CDR3nt: TGTGCCAGCAACTTCGTAGCAGATACGCAGTATTTT

d_gene: -
j_gene: TRBJ1-3
abundance: -
v_gene: TRBV7-2
CDR3aa: CASSPPFSGNTIYF
CDR3nt: TGTGCCAGCAGCCCCCCCTTTTCTGGAAACACCATATATTTT

d_gene: TRBD2
j_gene: TRBJ2-7
abundance: many
v_gene: TRBV7-8
CDR3aa: CASSADGTSGYEQYF
CDR3nt: TGTGCCAGCAGCGCCGACGGGACTAGCGGGTACGAGCAGTACTTC

d_gene: TRBD2
j_gene: TRBJ2-4
abundance: few
v_gene: TRBV19
CDR3aa: CASSPTRSGRENIQYF
CDR3nt: TGTGCCAGTAGTCCAACCCGTAGCGGGAGGGAGAACATTCAGTACTTC

d_gene: -
j_gene: TRBJ1-5
abundance: many
v_gene: TRBV19
CDR3aa: CASSIWGQPQHF
CDR3nt: TGTGCCAGTAGTATCTGGGGACAGCCCCAGCATTTT

d_gene: TRBD1
j_gene: TRBJ2-6
abundance: many
v_gene: TRBV18
CDR3aa: CASSLDRVLGANVLTF
CDR3nt: TGTGCCAGCTCACTCGACAGGGTGCTTGGGGCCAACGTCCTGACTTTC

d_gene: -
j_gene: TRBJ2-7
abundance: many
v_gene: TRBV7-2
CDR3aa: CASSLSVESAGPSYEQYF
CDR3nt: TGTGCCAGCAGCTTATCGGTAGAGTCTGCGGGACCCTCCTACGAGCAGTACTTC

d_gene: TRBD2
j_gene: TRBJ2-1
abundance: few
v_gene: TRBV4-1
CDR3aa: CASSQGLASNEQFF
CDR3nt: TGCGCCAGCAGCCAAGGACTAGCTAGCAATGAGCAGTTCTTC

d_gene: -
j_gene: TRBJ2-1
abundance: few
v_gene: TRBV5-4
CDR3aa: CASSVTGLNEQFF
CDR3nt: TGTGCCAGCAGCGTGACAGGCCTCAATGAGCAGTTCTTC

d_gene: -
j_gene: TRBJ2-1
abundance: -
v_gene: TRBV14
CDR3aa: CASSRLGGLGEQFF
CDR3nt: TGTGCCAGCAGCCGCCTGGGGGGCCTGGGAGAGCAGTTCTTC

d_gene: TRBD1
j_gene: TRBJ2-7
abundance: many
v_gene: TRBV20-1
CDR3aa: CSASQITGGEGEQYF
CDR3nt: TGCAGTGCTAGCCAAATAACAGGGGGAGAGGGCGAGCAGTACTTC

d_gene: -
j_gene: TRBJ2-2
abundance: -
v_gene: TRBV24-1
CDR3aa: CATSDFTTPGELFF
CDR3nt: TGTGCCACCAGTGATTTTACCACCCCCGGGGAGCTGTTTTTT

d_gene: TRBD2
j_gene: TRBJ2-7
abundance: many
v_gene: TRBV28
CDR3aa: CASLAGGRDEQYF
CDR3nt: TGTGCCAGCCTAGCGGGGGGTCGGGACGAGCAGTACTTC

d_gene: TRBD1
j_gene: TRBJ2-7
abundance: many
v_gene: TRBV5-1
CDR3aa: CASSLAGQGAFGSYEQYF
CDR3nt: TGCGCCAGCAGCTTGGCGGGACAGGGGGCGTTCGGCTCCTACGAGCAGTACTTC

d_gene: TRBD2
j_gene: TRBJ2-4
abundance: -
v_gene: TRBV7-2
CDR3aa: CASSSTSGSLWVDKNIQYF
CDR3nt: TGTGCCAGCAGCTCGACTAGCGGGAGTCTCTGGGTGGACAAAAACATTCAGTACTTC

d_gene: -
j_gene: TRBJ2-1
abundance: many
v_gene: TRBV11-2
CDR3aa: CASSWVGLAEQFF
CDR3nt: TGTGCCAGCAGCTGGGTAGGATTGGCTGAGCAGTTCTTC

d_gene: -
j_gene: TRBJ2-1
abundance: many
v_gene: TRBV7-9
CDR3aa: CASSLVSRITYNEQFF
CDR3nt: TGTGCCAGCAGCTTAGTCTCACGGATTACCTACAATGAGCAGTTCTTC

d_gene: -
j_gene: TRBJ2-6
abundance: -
v_gene: TRBV7-2
CDR3aa: CASSLVGSGGANVLTF
CDR3nt: TGTGCCAGCAGCTTAGTTGGCTCTGGGGGGGCCAACGTCCTGACTTTC

d_gene: -
j_gene: TRBJ1-1
abundance: -
v_gene: TRBV9
CDR3aa: CASSSLRGTEAFF
CDR3nt: TGTGCCAGCAGCTCACTAAGGGGCACTGAAGCTTTCTTT

d_gene: TRBD2
j_gene: TRBJ2-2
abundance: -
v_gene: TRBV6-1
CDR3aa: CASSPKGLAGRPAGELFF
CDR3nt: TGTGCCAGCAGCCCCAAGGGACTAGCGGGACGGCCGGCCGGGGAGCTGTTTTTT

d_gene: -
j_gene: TRBJ2-5
abundance: -
v_gene: TRBV20-1
CDR3aa: CSARVSGGETQYF
CDR3nt: TGCAGTGCTAGAGTGTCAGGAGGCGAGACCCAGTACTTC

d_gene: TRBD1
j_gene: TRBJ2-7
abundance: many
v_gene: TRBV7-2
CDR3aa: CASRLSRDRVYEQYF
CDR3nt: TGTGCCAGCAGACTCTCCCGGGACAGGGTCTACGAGCAGTACTTC

d_gene: -
j_gene: TRBJ2-5
abundance: many
v_gene: TRBV3-1
CDR3aa: CASSQLGGETQYF
CDR3nt: TGTGCCAGCAGCCAACTCGGTGGGGAGACCCAGTACTTC

d_gene: TRBD2
j_gene: TRBJ2-3
abundance: many
v_gene: TRBV20-1
CDR3aa: CSAYPVAGYTDTQYF
CDR3nt: TGCAGTGCTTATCCTGTAGCGGGATACACAGATACGCAGTATTTT

d_gene: -
j_gene: TRBJ1-5
abundance: many
v_gene: TRBV28
CDR3aa: CASSPEQGLSNQPQHF
CDR3nt: TGTGCCAGCAGCCCTGAACAGGGTCTGTCCAATCAGCCCCAGCATTTT

d_gene: -
j_gene: TRBJ1-2
abundance: many
v_gene: TRBV5-1
CDR3aa: CASSPIYGGGYGYTF
CDR3nt: TGCGCCAGCAGCCCAATCTACGGGGGAGGCTATGGCTACACCTTC

d_gene: -
j_gene: TRBJ2-7
abundance: -
v_gene: TRBV4-3
CDR3aa: CASSQDRGLAASYEQYF
CDR3nt: TGCGCCAGCAGCCAAGATCGGGGGCTAGCGGCTTCCTACGAGCAGTACTTC

d_gene: TRBD1
j_gene: TRBJ2-4
abundance: -
v_gene: TRBV19
CDR3aa: CASSMTQGANKNIQYF
CDR3nt: TGTGCCAGTAGTATGACCCAGGGGGCAAACAAAAACATTCAGTACTTC

d_gene: -
j_gene: TRBJ2-3
abundance: -
v_gene: TRBV6-5
CDR3aa: CASSYLGGLGTDTQYF
CDR3nt: TGTGCCAGCAGTTATCTCGGCGGGTTGGGCACAGATACGCAGTATTTT

d_gene: -
j_gene: TRBJ1-3
abundance: -
v_gene: TRBV5-4
CDR3aa: CASSLGGGAGNTIYF
CDR3nt: TGTGCCAGCAGCTTGGGAGGGGGTGCCGGAAACACCATATATTTT

d_gene: -
j_gene: TRBJ2-1
abundance: many
v_gene: TRBV11-1
CDR3aa: CASGARGFDNEQFF
CDR3nt: TGTGCCAGCGGGGCTAGAGGATTCGACAATGAGCAGTTCTTC

d_gene: -
j_gene: TRBJ2-7
abundance: many
v_gene: TRBV6-2/TRBV6-3
CDR3aa: CASSLGTGEQYF
CDR3nt: TGTGCCAGCAGTTTAGGGACTGGCGAGCAGTACTTC

d_gene: TRBD2
j_gene: TRBJ2-1
abundance: many
v_gene: TRBV11-1
CDR3aa: CASLGREISDEQFF
CDR3nt: TGTGCCAGCCTCGGGAGGGAGATTTCGGATGAGCAGTTCTTC

d_gene: TRBD2
j_gene: TRBJ2-5
abundance: many
v_gene: TRBV11-1
CDR3aa: CASSSAASLAGVETQYF
CDR3nt: TGTGCCAGCAGCTCGGCGGCCTCCCTAGCGGGGGTAGAGACCCAGTACTTC

d_gene: -
j_gene: TRBJ1-4
abundance: many
v_gene: TRBV28
CDR3aa: CASSRSTNEKLFF
CDR3nt: TGTGCCAGCAGCAGATCAACTAATGAAAAACTGTTTTTT

d_gene: -
j_gene: TRBJ2-2
abundance: -
v_gene: TRBV4-3
CDR3aa: CASSQEAGRTGELFF
CDR3nt: TGCGCCAGCAGCCAAGAGGCAGGGAGGACCGGGGAGCTGTTTTTT

d_gene: -
j_gene: TRBJ2-5
abundance: many
v_gene: TRBV11-2
CDR3aa: CASSQARDETQYF
CDR3nt: TGTGCCAGCAGCCAGGCCAGGGATGAGACCCAGTACTTC